This T cell receptor beta chain was documented in a study of blood T cell repertoires in COVID-19. Study at large: The origin of the acute and convalescent COVID-19 samples was the United States, Italy and Spain.

Germline values: CDR1 LNHDA, CDR2 SQIVND (reference sequence). This CDR3 region has 20 residues. The V gene end was trimmed by 4 bases and the J gene end by 7 bases; junction bases not matched to a gene: 24. Method: immunoSEQ multiplex PCR; TCRdb's copy keeps in-frame clones and lacks some. Of roughly 140,000 clones listed, more than 80% are singletons. The sequence derives from a woman between 55 and 75 years old with active COVID-19. The chain employs TRBV19 and TRBJ2-1, with 8 bases aligning to TRBD2. Sequencing input: peripheral blood. CDR3 in amino acids: CASSTSHMGYQTGGLNEQFF. In DNA form, the CDR3 reads TGTGCCAGTAGTACCTCTCATATGGGGTATCAGACGGGAGGGTTGAATGAGCAGTTCTTC. Filled out from reference TRBV19 and TRBJ2-1, the complete variable domain reads DGGITQSPKYLFRKEGQNVTLSCEQNLNHDAMYWYRQDPGQGLRLIYYSQIVNDFQKGDIAEGYSVSREKKESFPLTVTSAQKNPTAFYLCASSTSHMGYQTGGLNEQFFGPGTRLTVL.